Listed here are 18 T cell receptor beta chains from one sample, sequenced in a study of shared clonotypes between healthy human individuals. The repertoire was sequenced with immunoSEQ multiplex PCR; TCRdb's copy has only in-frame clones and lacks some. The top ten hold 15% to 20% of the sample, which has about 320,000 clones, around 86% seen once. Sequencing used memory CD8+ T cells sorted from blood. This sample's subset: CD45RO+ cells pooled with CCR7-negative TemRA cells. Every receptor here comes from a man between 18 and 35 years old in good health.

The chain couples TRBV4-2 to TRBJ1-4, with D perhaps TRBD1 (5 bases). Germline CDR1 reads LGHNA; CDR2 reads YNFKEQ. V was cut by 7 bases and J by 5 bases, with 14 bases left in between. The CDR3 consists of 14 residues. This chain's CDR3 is CASTLGDRNEKLFF. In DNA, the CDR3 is TGTGCCAGCACCCTGGGGGACCGGAATGAAAAACTGTTTTTT.

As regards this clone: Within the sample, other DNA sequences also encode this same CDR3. The CDR3 DNA follows: TGTGCCAGCAGCTCGCTCGGGGGATTGAACACTGAAGCTTTCTTT. Residues: CASSSLGGLNTEAFF. The V call is TRBV7-9, the J call TRBJ1-1; D possibly corresponds to TRBD1 (5 bases). The CDR3 runs to 15 residues. Germline assignment: CDR1 SEHNR and CDR2 FQNEAQ (reference sequence). Trimming stripped 4 bases from V and 0 bases from J, with 12 bases between.

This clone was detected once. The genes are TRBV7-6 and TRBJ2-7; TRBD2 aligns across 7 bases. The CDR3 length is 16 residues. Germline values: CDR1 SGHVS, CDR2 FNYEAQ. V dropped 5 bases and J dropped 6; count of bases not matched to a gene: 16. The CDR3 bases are TGTGCCAGCAGCCGCCAGACTAGCCGATCTCCGTCCGAGCAGTACTTC. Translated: CASSRQTSRSPSEQYF.

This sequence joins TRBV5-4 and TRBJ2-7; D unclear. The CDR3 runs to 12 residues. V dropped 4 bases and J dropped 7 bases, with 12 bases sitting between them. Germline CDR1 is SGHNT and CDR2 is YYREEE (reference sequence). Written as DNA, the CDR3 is TGTGCCAGCAGCCCCGAACCTGGGGAGCAGTACTTC. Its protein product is CASSPEPGEQYF.

The CDR3 nucleotides read TGCGCCAGCAGCCCGGGGACGACGGGGACTGAAGCTTTCTTT. Residues: CASSPGTTGTEAFF. The chain combines TRBV4-1 with TRBJ1-1; D possibly corresponds to TRBD1 (5 bases). Germline CDR1 MGHRA, CDR2 YSYEKL. Trimming pared 4 bases from V and 5 bases from J, leaving 14 bases between. CDR3 length: 14 residues.

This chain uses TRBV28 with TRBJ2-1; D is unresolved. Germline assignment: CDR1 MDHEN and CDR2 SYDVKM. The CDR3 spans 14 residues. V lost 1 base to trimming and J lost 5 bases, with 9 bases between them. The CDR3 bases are TGTGCCAGCAGTTTATACGGTGACGACAATGAGCAGTTCTTC. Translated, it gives CASSLYGDDNEQFF.

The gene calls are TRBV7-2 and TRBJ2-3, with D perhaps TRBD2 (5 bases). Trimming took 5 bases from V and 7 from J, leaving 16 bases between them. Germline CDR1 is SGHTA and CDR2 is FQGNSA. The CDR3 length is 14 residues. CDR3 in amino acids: CASSPPADFYTQYF. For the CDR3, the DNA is TGTGCCAGCAGCCCTCCAGCGGACTTTTATACGCAGTATTTT.

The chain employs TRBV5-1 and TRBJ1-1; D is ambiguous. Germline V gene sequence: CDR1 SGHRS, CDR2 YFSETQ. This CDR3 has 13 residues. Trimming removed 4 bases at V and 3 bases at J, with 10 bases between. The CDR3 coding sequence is TGCGCCAGCAGCCCCCCCGGGGACACTGAAGCTTTCTTT. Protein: CASSPPGDTEAFF.

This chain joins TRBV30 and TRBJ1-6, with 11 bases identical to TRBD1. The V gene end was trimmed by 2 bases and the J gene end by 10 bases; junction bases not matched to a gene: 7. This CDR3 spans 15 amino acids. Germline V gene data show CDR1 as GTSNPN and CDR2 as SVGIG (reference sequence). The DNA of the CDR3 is TGTGCCTGGAGTATGGGACAGGGGGATAGGTCACCCCTCCACTTT. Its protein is CAWSMGQGDRSPLHF.

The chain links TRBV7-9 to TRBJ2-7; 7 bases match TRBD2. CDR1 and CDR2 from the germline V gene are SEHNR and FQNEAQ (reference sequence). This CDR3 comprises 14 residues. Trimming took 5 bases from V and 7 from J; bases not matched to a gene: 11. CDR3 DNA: TGTGCCAGCAGCCCCCCTAGCGGCGGAGGGGAGCAGTACTTC. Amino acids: CASSPPSGGGEQYF.

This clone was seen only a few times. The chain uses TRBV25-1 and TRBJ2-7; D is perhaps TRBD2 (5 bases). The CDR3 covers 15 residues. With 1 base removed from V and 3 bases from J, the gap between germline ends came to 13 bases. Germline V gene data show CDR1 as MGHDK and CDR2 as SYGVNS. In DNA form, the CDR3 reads TGTGCCAGCAGTGAATTCGGGGAGAAGGACTACGAGCAGTACTTC. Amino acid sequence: CASSEFGEKDYEQYF.

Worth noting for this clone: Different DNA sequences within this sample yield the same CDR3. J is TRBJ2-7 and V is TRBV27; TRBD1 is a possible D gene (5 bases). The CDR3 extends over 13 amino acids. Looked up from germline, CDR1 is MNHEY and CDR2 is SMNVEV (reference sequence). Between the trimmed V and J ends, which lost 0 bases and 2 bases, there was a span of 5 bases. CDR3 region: CASSLSGAYEQYF. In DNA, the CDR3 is TGTGCCAGCAGTTTATCAGGGGCCTACGAGCAGTACTTC.

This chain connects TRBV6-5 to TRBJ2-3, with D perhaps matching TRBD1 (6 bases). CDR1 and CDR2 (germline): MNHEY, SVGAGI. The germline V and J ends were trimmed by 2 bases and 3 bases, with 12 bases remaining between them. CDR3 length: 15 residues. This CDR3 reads CASSYQQGITDTQYF. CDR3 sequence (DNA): TGTGCCAGCAGTTACCAGCAGGGGATAACAGATACGCAGTATTTT.

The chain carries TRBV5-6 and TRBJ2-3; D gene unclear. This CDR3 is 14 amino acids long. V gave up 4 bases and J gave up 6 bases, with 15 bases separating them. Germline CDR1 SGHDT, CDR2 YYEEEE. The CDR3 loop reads CASSVDSTEDTQYF. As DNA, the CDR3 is TGTGCCAGCAGCGTCGATTCCACCGAGGATACGCAGTATTTT.

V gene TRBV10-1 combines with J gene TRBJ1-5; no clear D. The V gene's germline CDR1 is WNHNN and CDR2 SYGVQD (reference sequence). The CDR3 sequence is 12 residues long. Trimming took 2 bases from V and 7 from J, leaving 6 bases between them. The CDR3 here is CASSEGLQPQHF. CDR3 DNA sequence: TGCGCCAGCAGTGAGGGGTTGCAGCCCCAGCATTTT.

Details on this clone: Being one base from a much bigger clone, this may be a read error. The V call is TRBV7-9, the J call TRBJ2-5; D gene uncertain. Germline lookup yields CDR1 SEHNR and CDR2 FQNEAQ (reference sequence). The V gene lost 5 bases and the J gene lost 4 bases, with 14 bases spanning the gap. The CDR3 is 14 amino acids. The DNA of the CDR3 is TGTGCCAGCAGCCAAGACCCCCCTCGAGAGACCCAGTACTTC. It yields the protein CASSQDPPRETQYF.

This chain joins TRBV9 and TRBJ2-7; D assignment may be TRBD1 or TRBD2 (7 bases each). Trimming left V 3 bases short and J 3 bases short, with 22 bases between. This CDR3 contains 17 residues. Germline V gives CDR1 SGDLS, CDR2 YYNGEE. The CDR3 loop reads CASSADQGGLGLYEQYF. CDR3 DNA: TGTGCCAGCAGCGCCGATCAGGGGGGGCTAGGCCTCTACGAGCAGTACTTC. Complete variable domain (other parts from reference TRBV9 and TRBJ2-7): DSGVTQTPKHLITATGQRVTLRCSPRSGDLSVYWYQQSLDQGLQFLIQYYNGEERAKGNILERFSAQQFPDLHSELNLSSLELGDSALYFCASSADQGGLGLYEQYFGPGTRLTVT.

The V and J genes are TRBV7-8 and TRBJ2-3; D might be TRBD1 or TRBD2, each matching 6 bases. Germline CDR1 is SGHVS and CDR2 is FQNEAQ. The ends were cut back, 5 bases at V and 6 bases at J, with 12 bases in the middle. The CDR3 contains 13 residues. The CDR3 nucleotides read TGTGCCAGCAGCCAAAGGGGGAGGGATACGCAGTATTTT. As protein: CASSQRGRDTQYF.